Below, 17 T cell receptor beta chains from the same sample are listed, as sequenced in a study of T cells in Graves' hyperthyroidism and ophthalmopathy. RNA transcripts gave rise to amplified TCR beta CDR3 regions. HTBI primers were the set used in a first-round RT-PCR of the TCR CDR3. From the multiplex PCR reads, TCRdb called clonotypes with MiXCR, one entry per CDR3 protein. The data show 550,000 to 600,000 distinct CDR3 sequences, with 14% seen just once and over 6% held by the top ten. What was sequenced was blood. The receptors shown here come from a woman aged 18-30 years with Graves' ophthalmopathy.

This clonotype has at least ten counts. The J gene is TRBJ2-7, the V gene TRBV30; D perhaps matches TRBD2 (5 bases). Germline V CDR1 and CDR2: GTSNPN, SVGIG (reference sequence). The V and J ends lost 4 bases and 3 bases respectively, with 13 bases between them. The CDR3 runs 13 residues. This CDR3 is CAWKRESRYEQYF. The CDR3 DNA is TGTGCCTGGAAGAGGGAGAGCCGCTACGAGCAGTACTTC.

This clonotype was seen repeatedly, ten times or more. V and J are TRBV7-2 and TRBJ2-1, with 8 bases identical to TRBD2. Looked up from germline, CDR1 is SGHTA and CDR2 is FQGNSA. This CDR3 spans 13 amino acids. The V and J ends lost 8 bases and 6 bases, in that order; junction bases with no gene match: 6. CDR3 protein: CASRRLAGNEQFF. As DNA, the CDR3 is TGTGCCAGCCGGAGGCTAGCGGGCAATGAGCAGTTCTTC.

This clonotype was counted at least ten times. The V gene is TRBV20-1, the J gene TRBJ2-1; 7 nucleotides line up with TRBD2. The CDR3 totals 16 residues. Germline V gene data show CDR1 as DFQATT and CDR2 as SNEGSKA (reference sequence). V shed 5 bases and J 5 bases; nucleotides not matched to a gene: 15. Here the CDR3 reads CSARSSRDYINNEQFF. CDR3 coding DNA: TGCAGTGCTCGGTCCTCCCGGGACTATATCAACAATGAGCAGTTCTTC.

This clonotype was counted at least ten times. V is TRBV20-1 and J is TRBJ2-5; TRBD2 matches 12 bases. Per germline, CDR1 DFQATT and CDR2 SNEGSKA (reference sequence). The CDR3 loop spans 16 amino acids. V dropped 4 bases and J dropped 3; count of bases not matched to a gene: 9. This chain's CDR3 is CSATSGRALAEETQYF. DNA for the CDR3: TGCAGTGCTACTAGCGGGAGGGCCCTCGCCGAAGAGACCCAGTACTTC.

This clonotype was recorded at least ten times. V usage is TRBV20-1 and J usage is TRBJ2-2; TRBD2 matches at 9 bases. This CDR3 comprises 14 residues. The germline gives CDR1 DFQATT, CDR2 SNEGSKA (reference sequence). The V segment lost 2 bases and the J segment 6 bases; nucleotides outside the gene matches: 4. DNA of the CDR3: TGCAGTGCTAGACTAGCGGGATACTCCGGGGAGCTGTTTTTT. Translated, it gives CSARLAGYSGELFF.

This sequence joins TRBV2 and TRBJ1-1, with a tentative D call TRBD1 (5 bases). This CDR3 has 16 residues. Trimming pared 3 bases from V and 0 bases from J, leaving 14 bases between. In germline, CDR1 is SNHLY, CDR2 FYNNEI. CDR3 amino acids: CASSDQRAGLNTEAFF. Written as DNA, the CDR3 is TGTGCCAGCAGTGACCAACGGGCAGGGTTGAACACTGAAGCTTTCTTT.

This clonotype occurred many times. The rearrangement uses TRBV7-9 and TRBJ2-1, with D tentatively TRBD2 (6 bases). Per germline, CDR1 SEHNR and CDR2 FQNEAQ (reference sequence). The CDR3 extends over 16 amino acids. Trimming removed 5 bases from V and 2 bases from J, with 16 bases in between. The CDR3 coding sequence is TGTGCCAGCAGCGCCGGGGGTGTGAGCACCTACAATGAGCAGTTCTTC. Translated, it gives CASSAGGVSTYNEQFF.

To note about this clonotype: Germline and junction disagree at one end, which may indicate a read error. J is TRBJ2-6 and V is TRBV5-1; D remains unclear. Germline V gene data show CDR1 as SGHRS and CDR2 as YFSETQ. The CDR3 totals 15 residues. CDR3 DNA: TGTGCCAGCAGCTCCCATAGGTCTGGGGCCAACGTCCTGACTTTC. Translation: CASSSHRSGANVLTF.

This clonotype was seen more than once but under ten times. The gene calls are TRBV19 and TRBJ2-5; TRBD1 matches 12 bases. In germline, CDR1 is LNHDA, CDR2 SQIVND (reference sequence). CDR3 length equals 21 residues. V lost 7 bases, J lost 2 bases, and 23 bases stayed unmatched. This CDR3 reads CASTHKDWSGQGAIGQETQYF. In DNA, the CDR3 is TGTGCCAGTACCCACAAAGATTGGTCGGGACAGGGGGCGATAGGACAAGAGACCCAGTACTTC.

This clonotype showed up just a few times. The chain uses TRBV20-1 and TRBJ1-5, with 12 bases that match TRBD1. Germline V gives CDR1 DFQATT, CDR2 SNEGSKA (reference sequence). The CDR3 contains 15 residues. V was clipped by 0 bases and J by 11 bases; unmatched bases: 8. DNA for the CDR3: TGCAGTGCTAGAGATCTGGGGACAGGGGGCCCGACCCAGCATTTT. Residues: CSARDLGTGGPTQHF.

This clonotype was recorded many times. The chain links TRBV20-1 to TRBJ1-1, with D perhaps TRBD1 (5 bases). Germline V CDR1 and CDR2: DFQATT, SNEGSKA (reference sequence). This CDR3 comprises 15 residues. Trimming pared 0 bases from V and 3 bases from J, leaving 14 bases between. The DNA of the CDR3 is TGCAGTGCTAGAGATCACAGGAGTTTGGACACTGAAGCTTTCTTT. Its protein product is CSARDHRSLDTEAFF.

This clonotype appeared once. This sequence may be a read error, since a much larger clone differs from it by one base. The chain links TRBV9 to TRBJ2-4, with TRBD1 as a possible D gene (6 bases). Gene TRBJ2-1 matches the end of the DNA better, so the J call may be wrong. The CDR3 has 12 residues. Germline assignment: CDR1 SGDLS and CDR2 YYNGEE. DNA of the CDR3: TGTGCCAGCAGCGAGGACAGAAACATTCAGTTCTTC. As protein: CASSEDRNIQFF.

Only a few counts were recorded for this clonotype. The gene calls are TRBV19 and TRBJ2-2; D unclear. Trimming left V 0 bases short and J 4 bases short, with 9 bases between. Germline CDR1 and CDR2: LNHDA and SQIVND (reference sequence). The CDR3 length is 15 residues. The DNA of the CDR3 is TGTGCCAGTAGTATAGATCTAAGAGGCACCGGGGAGCTGTTTTTT. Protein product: CASSIDLRGTGELFF.

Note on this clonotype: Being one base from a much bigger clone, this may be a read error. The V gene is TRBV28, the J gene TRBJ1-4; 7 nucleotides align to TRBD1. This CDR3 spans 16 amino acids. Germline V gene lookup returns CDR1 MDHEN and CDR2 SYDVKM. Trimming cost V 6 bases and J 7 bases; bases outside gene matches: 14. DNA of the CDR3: TGTGCCAGCAGGTTGTCCCTAGGGGGCGTAGGTGAAAAACTGTTTTTT. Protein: CASRLSLGGVGEKLFF. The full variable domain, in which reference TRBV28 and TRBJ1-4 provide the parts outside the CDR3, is DVKVTQSSRYLVKRTGEKVFLECVQDMDHENMFWYRQDPGLGLRLIYFSYDVKMKEKGDIPEGYSVSREKKERFSLILESASTNQTSMYLCASRLSLGGVGEKLFFGSGTQLSVL.

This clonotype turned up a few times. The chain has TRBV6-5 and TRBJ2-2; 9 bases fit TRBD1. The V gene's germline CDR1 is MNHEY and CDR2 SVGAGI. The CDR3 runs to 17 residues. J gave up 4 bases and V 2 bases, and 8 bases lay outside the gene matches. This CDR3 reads CASSYPAGQGFTGELFF. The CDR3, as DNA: TGTGCCAGCAGTTACCCTGCGGGACAGGGTTTCACCGGGGAGCTGTTTTTT.

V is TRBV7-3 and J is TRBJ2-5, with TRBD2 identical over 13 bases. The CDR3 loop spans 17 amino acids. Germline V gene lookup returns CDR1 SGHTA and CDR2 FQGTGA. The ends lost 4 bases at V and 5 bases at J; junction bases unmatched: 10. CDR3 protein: CASSSGLAGDVGETQYF. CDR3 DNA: TGTGCCAGCAGCTCCGGACTAGCGGGAGATGTGGGGGAGACCCAGTACTTC.

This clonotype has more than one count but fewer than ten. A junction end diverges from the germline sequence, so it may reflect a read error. The CDR3 DNA reads TGTGCCAGCAGTGGTAACATAGGCACAGATACGCGGTATTTT. This codes for CASSGNIGTDTRYF. The chain has TRBV28 and TRBJ2-3; no clear D. The CDR3 length is 14 residues. CDR1 is MDHEN and CDR2 is SYDVKM in the germline V gene.